The 7 T cell receptor beta chains below come from one sample, sequenced in a study of blood T cell repertoires in COVID-19. The data were produced by immunoSEQ multiplex PCR, yet TCRdb's version contains in-frame clones alone and is incomplete. The sample records about 400,000 clones, around 87% being singletons. Specimen: peripheral blood. Receptors originate from a human donor in a cohort sampled during active COVID-19.

This clone has just one count. This rearrangement joins TRBV7-9 to TRBJ2-7; D is possibly TRBD1 (6 bases). The CDR3 extends over 14 amino acids. Germline V CDR1 and CDR2: SEHNR, FQNEAQ (reference sequence). Between the trimmed V and J ends, which lost 5 bases and 4 bases, there was a span of 15 bases. The CDR3 spells CASSITGTPYEQYF. In DNA, the CDR3 is TGTGCCAGCAGCATTACCGGGACACCGTACGAGCAGTACTTC. Complete variable domain (other parts from reference TRBV7-9 and TRBJ2-7): DTGVSQNPRHKITKRGQNVTFRCDPISEHNRLYWYRQTLGQGPEFLTYFQNEAQLEKSRLLSDRFSAERPKGSFSTLEIQRTEQGDSAMYLCASSITGTPYEQYFGPGTRLTVT.

The chain combines TRBV5-1 with TRBJ2-2; 8 nucleotides agree with TRBD2. This CDR3 comprises 15 residues. Germline assignment: CDR1 SGHRS and CDR2 YFSETQ. Trimming at V came to 2 bases and at J to 0 bases, leaving 0 bases not matched to a gene. CDR3 sequence reads: CASSFSGTNTGELFF. The CDR3 nucleotides are TGCGCCAGCAGCTTTAGCGGGACGAACACCGGGGAGCTGTTTTTT.

The chain uses TRBV19 and TRBJ2-3; 11 bases are a match to TRBD2. This CDR3 has 16 amino acids. The germline CDR1 and CDR2 sequences are LNHDA and SQIVND (reference sequence). The V and J ends lost 5 bases and 1 base, in that order; junction bases with no gene match: 5. The chain's CDR3 is CASSAQLAGGTDTQYF. CDR3 nucleotide sequence: TGTGCCAGTAGTGCCCAACTAGCGGGGGGCACAGATACGCAGTATTTT. The entire variable domain, with the rest obtained from reference TRBV19 and TRBJ2-3, is as follows: DGGITQSPKYLFRKEGQNVTLSCEQNLNHDAMYWYRQDPGQGLRLIYYSQIVNDFQKGDIAEGYSVSREKKESFPLTVTSAQKNPTAFYLCASSAQLAGGTDTQYFGPGTRLTVL.

The chain joins TRBV28 to TRBJ2-5; the match to TRBD1 covers 11 bases. Germline V gives CDR1 MDHEN, CDR2 SYDVKM. The J segment lost 5 bases and the V segment lost 6 bases, leaving 11 bases of the junction unmatched. This CDR3 comprises 16 residues. This CDR3 is CASSPLRTGGRETQYF. In DNA form, the CDR3 reads TGTGCCAGCAGCCCTCTACGGACAGGGGGCCGGGAGACCCAGTACTTC.

This chain uses TRBV27 with TRBJ2-4; 9 bases match TRBD1. Germline CDR1 and CDR2: MNHEY and SMNVEV (reference sequence). This CDR3 comprises 14 residues. J was trimmed by 9 bases and V by 6 bases; bases with no gene match: 9. CDR3 in amino acids: CASRGLDRGPIQYF. The CDR3 coding sequence is TGTGCCAGCAGGGGATTGGACAGGGGCCCCATTCAGTACTTC.

The V gene is TRBV12-5, the J gene TRBJ2-1; a weak D match, TRBD1 (5 bases). Germline-derived CDR1 and CDR2 are LGHNT and FRNRAP. This CDR3 contains 16 residues. Trimming stripped 1 base from V and 7 bases from J, with 17 bases between. DNA of the CDR3: TGTGCTAGTGGTTTGGGCACCAGTGGGGCGGTTAATGAGCAGTTCTTC. It translates to CASGLGTSGAVNEQFF.

This clone was recorded once. V and J are TRBV27 and TRBJ2-1; D may be TRBD1 (5 bases). V dropped 8 bases and J dropped 2 bases, with 19 bases sitting between them. Per the germline V gene, CDR1 is MNHEY and CDR2 is SMNVEV (reference sequence). This CDR3 contains 16 residues. CDR3 protein: CASFTTADTTYNEQFF. Here the CDR3 DNA reads TGTGCCAGCTTCACCACTGCGGACACTACCTACAATGAGCAGTTCTTC.